The present entry profiles one TCR beta chain with its context. Antigen specificity is unknown. These data originate in a study of vaccination and CD4 T cells after COVID-19. General study findings and limits: Looking at convalescent patients, a median about 89% of reactive clones were present only post-vaccination. Analysis of convalescent patients found that 304 of 307 vaccine-specific clones were spike mono-reactive.

Time point indicated: late sampling 161 to 241 days after vaccination in a few convalescent patients. The treatment was: roughly ten-day PBMC culture with coronavirus spike peptide pools or control peptides (ViraFEST assay). The V and J ends lost 3 bases and 0 bases, in that order; junction bases with no gene match: 9. The CDR3 has 16 amino acids. Germline V gives CDR1 DFQATT, CDR2 SNEGSKA (reference sequence). Cultured CD4+ T-cell DNA underwent Oncomine TCR Beta short-read sequencing. Investigators isolated genomic DNA from cultured CD4+ T cells. TCRdb redid the calling of the PCR reads with MiXCR, one entry per CDR3 protein. Among around 23,000 distinct CDR3 sequences listed, approximately 29% were seen once.

V is TRBV20-1 and J is TRBJ2-3; 7 bases are a match to TRBD2. The material was CD4+ T cells from blood, cultured in vitro, obtained about 7 months after SARS-CoV-2 vaccination. The TCR sequence derives from a human donor who had recovered from COVID-19. The CDR3 sequence is CSASLVGGSSTDTQYF. In DNA form, the CDR3 reads TGCAGTGCTAGCCTGGTTGGCGGGAGTAGCACAGATACGCAGTATTTT.